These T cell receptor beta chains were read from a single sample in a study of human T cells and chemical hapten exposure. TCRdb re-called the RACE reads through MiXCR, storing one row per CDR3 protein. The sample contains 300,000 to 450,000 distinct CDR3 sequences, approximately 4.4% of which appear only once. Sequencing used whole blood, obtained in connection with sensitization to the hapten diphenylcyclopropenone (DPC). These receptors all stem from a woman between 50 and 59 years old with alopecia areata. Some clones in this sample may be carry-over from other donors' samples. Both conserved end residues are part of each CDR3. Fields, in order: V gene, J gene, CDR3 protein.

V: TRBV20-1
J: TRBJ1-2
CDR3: CSARDLRGGGYGYTF

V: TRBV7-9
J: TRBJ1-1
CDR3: CASSLDDNAAFF

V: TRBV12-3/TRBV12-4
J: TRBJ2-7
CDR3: CASSLDDYEQYF

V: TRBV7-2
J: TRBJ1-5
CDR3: CASGGQANQPQHF

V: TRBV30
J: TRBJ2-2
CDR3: CAGTGTSGIGGTGELFF

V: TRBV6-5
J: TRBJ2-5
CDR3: CASSHGLVEAQYF

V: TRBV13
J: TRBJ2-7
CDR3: CASSLAWREGQEQYF

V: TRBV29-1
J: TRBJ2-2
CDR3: CSVMVQNTGELFF

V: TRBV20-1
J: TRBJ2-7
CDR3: CSARASSYEQYF

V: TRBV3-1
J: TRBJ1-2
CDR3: CASSQTGNYGYTF

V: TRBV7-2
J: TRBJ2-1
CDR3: CASSLASGGLIGANEQFF

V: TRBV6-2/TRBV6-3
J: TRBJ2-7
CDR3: CASSDWDEQYF

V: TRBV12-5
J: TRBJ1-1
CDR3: CASGTTGEGTEAFF

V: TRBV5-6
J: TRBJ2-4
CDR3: CASSPGLAEVPNIQYF

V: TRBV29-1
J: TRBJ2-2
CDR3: CSVEISVVGGELFF

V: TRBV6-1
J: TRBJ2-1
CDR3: CASNLAGGYNEQFF

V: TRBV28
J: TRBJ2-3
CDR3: CASSSPPGTDTQYF

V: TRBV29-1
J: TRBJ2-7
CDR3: CSVGPAVGEQYF

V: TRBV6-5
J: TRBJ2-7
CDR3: CASSYFQGAYEQYF

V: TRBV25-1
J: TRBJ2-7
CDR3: CASTQGGGLSYEQYF

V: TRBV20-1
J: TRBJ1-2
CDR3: CSALDGQGGYTF

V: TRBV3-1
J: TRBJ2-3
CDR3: CASSQDIGTDTQYF

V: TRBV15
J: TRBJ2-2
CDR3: CATSPRKVDTGELFF

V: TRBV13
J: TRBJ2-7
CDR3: CASSLRSYEQYF

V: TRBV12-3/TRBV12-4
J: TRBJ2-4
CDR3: CASSLRELKNIQYF

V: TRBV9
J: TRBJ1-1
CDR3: CASSDDRSHTEAFF

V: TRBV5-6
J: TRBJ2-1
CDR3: CASSSDPPGRSYNEQFF